This T cell receptor (beta chain) was identified during a study of blood T cells in healthy people across ages. A second PCR, run for about 7 to 11 cycles, used a sample-barcoded 5' primer plus a J-beta primer mix. Using its own MiXCR run on the 5' RACE reads, TCRdb lists one record per CDR3 protein. The data contain some 760,000 distinct CDR3 sequences, just under 25% of them singletons. This clonotype was observed a few times. Antigen: not known. General study results and limits: Observed TCR beta diversity per million T cells went down as age went up. This fall followed a roughly linear course with age.

Isolated PBMCs totaled at least 6.5 million in each sample. Trimming removed 0 bases from V and 6 bases from J, with 10 bases in between. CDR3 size: 13 residues. Germline CDR1 and CDR2: SGHRS and YFSETQ. The same sample was also studied in work on T cells of mothers and their children. That source reports: Per child, roughly 3 million TCR beta CDR3 reads were obtained, against over 9 million per mother. The study found thymic selection shapes TCR recombination output similarly in related and unrelated pairs.

The chain links TRBV5-1 to TRBJ2-7; D perhaps matches TRBD1 (5 bases). This TCR was recovered from a boy aged 5-17 years in good health. The specimen was blood. This CDR3 reads CASSLAQGFEQYF. The CDR3 DNA is TGCGCCAGCAGCTTGGCGCAGGGTTTCGAGCAGTACTTC.